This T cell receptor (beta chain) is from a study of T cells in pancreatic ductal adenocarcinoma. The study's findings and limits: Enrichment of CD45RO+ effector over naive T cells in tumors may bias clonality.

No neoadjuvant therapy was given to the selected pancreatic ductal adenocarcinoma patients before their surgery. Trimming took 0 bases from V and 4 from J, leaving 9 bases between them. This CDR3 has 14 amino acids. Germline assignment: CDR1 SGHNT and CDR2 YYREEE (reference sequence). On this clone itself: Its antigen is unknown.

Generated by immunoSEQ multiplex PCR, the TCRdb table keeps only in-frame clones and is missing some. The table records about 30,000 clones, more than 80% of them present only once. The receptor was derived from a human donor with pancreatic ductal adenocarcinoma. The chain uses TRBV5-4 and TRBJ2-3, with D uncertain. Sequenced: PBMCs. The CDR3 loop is CASSLEAGSDTQYF. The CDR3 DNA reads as TGTGCCAGCAGCTTGGAAGCAGGATCAGATACGCAGTATTTT.